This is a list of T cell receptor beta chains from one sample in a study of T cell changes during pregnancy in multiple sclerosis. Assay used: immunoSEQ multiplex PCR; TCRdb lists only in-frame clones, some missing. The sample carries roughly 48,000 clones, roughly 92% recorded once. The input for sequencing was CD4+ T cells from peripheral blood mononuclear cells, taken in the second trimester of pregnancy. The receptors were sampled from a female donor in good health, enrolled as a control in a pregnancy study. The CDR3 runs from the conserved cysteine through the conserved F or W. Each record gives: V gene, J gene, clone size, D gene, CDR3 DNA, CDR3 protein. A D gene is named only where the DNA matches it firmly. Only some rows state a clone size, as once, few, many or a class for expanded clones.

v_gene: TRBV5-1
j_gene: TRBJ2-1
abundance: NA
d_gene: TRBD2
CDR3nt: TGCGCCAGCAGCTGGCGACTAGCGGCTTACAATGAGCAGTTCTTC
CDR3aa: CASSWRLAAYNEQFF

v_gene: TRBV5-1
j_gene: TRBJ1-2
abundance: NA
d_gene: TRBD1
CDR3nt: TGCGCCAGCAACGAGTTGGACAGGGGGGAGGGCTACACCTTC
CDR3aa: CASNELDRGEGYTF

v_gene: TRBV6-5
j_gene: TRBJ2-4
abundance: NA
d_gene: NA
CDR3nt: TGTGCCAGCAGTAGCCCGGGGGTAGCCAAAAACATTCAGTACTTC
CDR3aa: CASSSPGVAKNIQYF

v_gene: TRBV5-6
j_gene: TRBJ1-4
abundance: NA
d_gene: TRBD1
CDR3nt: TGTGCCAGCAGCCCTCGACAGGGTCTCACAACTAATGAAAAACTGTTTTTT
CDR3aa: CASSPRQGLTTNEKLFF

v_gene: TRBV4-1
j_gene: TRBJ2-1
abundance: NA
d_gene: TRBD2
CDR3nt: TGCGCCAGCAGGATCGGACTAGCGGGATCTAATGAGCAGTTCTTC
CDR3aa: CASRIGLAGSNEQFF

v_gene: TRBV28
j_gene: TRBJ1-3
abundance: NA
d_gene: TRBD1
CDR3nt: TGTGCCAGCAGGACGGGACAGGGGGGTAACACCATATATTTT
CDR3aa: CASRTGQGGNTIYF

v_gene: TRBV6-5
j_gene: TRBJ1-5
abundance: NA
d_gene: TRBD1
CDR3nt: TGTGCCAGCAGAAGAGGGGGCGCAGGGCAGCCCCAGCATTTT
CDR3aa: CASRRGGAGQPQHF

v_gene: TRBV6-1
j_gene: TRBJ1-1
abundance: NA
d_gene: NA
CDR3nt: TGTGCCAGCATAAAGTCCAGCACTGAAGCTTTCTTT
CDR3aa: CASIKSSTEAFF

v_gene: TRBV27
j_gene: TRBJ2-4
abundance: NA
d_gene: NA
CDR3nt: TGTGCCAGCAGTCCCTCGGACATGACCAAAAACATTCAGTACTTC
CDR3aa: CASSPSDMTKNIQYF

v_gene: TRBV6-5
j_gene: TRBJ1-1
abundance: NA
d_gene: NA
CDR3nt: TGTGCCAGCAGTTGGGGGGAATCGGCTTTCTTT
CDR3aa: CASSWGESAFF

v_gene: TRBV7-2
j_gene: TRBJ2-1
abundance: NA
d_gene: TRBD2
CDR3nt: TGTGCCAGCAGCGCGACGGGGACTAGCGGCAATGAGCAGTTCTTC
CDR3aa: CASSATGTSGNEQFF

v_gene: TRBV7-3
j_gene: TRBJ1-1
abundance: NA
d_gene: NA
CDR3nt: TGTGCCAGCAGCTTAATAGGGGGAGATGCTAACACTGAAGCTTTCTTT
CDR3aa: CASSLIGGDANTEAFF

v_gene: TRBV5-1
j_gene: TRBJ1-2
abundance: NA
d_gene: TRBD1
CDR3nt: TGCGCCAGCAGCTTGGGACAGGGCGGCTATGGCTACACCTTC
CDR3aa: CASSLGQGGYGYTF

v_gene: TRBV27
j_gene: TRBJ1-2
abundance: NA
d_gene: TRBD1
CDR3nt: TGTGCCAGCAGTGCATCACTTACAGGGGGGTCTGGCTACACCTTC
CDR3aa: CASSASLTGGSGYTF

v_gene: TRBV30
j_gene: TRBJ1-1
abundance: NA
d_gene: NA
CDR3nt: TGTGCCTGTCTCGGGACAAAGAACACTGAAGCTTTCTTT
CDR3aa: CACLGTKNTEAFF

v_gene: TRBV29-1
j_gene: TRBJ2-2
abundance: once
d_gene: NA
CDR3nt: TGCAGCGTTGAACAGGGGAACACCGGGGAGCTGTTTTTT
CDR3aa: CSVEQGNTGELFF

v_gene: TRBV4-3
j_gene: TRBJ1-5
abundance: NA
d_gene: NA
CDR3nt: TGCGCCAGCAGCCAAGATGGACACAGCAATCAGCCCCAGCATTTT
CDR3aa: CASSQDGHSNQPQHF

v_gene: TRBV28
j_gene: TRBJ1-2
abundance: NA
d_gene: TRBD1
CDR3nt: TGTGCCAGCAGTTTATGGGGACAGGGGGATGGCTACACCTTC
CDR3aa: CASSLWGQGDGYTF

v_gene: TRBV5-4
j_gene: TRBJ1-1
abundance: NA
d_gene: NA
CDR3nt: TGTGCCAGCAGCTTGGATAGCACAGGCACTGAAGCTTTCTTT
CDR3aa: CASSLDSTGTEAFF

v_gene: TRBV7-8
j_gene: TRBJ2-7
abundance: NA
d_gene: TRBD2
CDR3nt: TGTGCCAGCAGCCTAGGTGTTAGCGGGGCGACCTACGAGCAGTACTTC
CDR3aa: CASSLGVSGATYEQYF

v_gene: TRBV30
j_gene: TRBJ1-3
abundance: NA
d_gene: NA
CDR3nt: TGTGCCTGGAGTGAAACAGGGCGAGGAAACACCATATATTTT
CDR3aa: CAWSETGRGNTIYF

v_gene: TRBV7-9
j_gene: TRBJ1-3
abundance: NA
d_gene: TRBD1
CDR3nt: TGTGCCAGCAGCGACCGGGGCGACAGGGGCACCATATATTTT
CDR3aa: CASSDRGDRGTIYF

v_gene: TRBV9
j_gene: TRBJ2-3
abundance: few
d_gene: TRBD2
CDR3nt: TGTGCCAGCAGCGCGGGTGGGGTTGCGGGAGGGGCAGATACGCAGTATTTT
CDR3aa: CASSAGGVAGGADTQYF

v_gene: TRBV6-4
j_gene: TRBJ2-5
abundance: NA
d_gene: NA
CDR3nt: TGTGCCAGGTTAAGTGGGGCTGGATACTTC
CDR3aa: CARLSGAGYF

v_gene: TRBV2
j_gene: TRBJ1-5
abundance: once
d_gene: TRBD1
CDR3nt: TGTGCCAGCAGCGAAGGTACTCGACAGGGGGCAAATCAGCCCCAGCATTTT
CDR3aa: CASSEGTRQGANQPQHF

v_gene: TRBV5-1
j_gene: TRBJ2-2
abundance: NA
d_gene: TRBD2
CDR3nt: TGCGCCAGCAGCTTGGCCCCGACTAGCGGTACGAACACCGGGGAGCTGTTTTTT
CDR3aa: CASSLAPTSGTNTGELFF

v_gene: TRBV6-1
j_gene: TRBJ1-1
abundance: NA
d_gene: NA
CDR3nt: TGTGCCAGCAGTGAAGCGCAGGACACTGAAGCTTTCTTT
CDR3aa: CASSEAQDTEAFF

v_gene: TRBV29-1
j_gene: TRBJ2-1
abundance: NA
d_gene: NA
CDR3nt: TGCAGCGTTGAAGGGACTTTGAAGCGTACCAGTTACAATGAGCAGTTCTTC
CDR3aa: CSVEGTLKRTSYNEQFF

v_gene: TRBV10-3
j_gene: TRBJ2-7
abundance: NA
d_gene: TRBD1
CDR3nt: TGTGCCATCAGAATAAGGGACAGGGGAGACGAGCAGTACTTC
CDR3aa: CAIRIRDRGDEQYF

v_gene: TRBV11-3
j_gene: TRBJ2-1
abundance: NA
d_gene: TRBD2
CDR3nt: TGTGCCAGCAGCTTTATGTCTAGCGGGAGGGCCAAGGGAAATGAGCAGTTCTTC
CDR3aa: CASSFMSSGRAKGNEQFF

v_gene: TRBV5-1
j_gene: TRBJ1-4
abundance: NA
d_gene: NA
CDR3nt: TGCGCCAGCAGCTTGCCTACAACTAATGAAAAACTGTTTTTT
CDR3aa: CASSLPTTNEKLFF

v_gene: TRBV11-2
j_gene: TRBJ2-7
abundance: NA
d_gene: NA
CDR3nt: TGTGCCAGCAGCGCGACCAGGGGCCCCTACGAGCAGTACTTC
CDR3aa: CASSATRGPYEQYF

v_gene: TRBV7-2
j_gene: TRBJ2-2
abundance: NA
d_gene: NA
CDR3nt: TGTGCCAGCAGCTCAACTAGGGCCGGGGAGCTGTTTTTT
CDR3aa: CASSSTRAGELFF

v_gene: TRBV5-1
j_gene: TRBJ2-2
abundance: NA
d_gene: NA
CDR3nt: TGCGCCAGCAGCTCCGAGACGGGACACCTTTACGGGGAGCTGTTTTTT
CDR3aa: CASSSETGHLYGELFF

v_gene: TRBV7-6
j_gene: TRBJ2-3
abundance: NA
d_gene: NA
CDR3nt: TGTGCCAGCAGCTCCCACATCCCCCCGGAGCTGAGCACAGATACGCAGTATTTT
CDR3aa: CASSSHIPPELSTDTQYF

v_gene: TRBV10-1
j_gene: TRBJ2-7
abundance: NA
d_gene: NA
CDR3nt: TGCGCCAGCAGTGATTTCTTGGGGGGACCCCTTTACTTC
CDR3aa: CASSDFLGGPLYF

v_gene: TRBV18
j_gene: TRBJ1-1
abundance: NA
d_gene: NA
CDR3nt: TGTGCCAGCTCGAGGGCTCAGAACACTGAAGCTTTCTTT
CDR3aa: CASSRAQNTEAFF

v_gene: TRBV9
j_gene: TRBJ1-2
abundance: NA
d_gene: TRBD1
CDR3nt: TGTGCCAGCAGCGCCGGGGACAGGATGGCAACTGGAGGCTACACCTTC
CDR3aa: CASSAGDRMATGGYTF

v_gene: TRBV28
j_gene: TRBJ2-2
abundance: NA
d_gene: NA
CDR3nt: TGTGCCAGTGCCGGGAATACGAACACCGGGGAGCTGTTTTTT
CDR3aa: CASAGNTNTGELFF

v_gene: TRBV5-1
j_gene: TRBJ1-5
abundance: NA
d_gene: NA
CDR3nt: TGCGCCAGCAGCCGGGGAGGGGGAAATCAGCCCCAGCATTTT
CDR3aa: CASSRGGGNQPQHF

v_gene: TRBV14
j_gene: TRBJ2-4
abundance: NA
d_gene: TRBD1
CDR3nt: TGTGCCAGCAGCGAACAGGGGGCGTGGGGAAACATTCAGTACTTC
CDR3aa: CASSEQGAWGNIQYF

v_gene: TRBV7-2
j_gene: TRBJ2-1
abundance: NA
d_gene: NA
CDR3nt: TGTGCCAGCAGCTTAGTGGACTCAGGTGAGCAGTTCTTC
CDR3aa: CASSLVDSGEQFF

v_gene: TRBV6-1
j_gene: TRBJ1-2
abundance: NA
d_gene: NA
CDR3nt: TGTGCCAGCAGTGAGCCGGGACAATTGAACTATGGCTACACCTTC
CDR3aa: CASSEPGQLNYGYTF

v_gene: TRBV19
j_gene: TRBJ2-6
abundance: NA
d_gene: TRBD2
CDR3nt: TGTGCCAGTAGTCCGGGACTAGGAAGTTCTGGGGCCAACGTCCTGACTTTC
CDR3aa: CASSPGLGSSGANVLTF

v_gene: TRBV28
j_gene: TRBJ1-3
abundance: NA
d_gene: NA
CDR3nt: TGTGCCAGCAGTTTAGGGGGGGTCAGTGGAAACACCATATATTTT
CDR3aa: CASSLGGVSGNTIYF

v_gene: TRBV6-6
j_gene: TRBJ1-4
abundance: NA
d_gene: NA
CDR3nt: TGTGCCAGCAGTTACTCGGGCAGTACTAATGAAAAACTGTTTTTT
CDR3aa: CASSYSGSTNEKLFF

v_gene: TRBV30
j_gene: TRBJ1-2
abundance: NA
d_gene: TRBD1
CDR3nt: TGTGCCTGGAGTAGGGGGACAGTCCCAGGTAGTGGCTACACCTTC
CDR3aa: CAWSRGTVPGSGYTF

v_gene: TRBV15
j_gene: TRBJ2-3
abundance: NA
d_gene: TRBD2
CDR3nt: TGTGCCACCAGCACACTGAGCGGGGGAGGGACAGATACGCAGTATTTT
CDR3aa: CATSTLSGGGTDTQYF

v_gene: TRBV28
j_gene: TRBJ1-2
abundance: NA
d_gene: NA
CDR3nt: TGTGCCAGCTTATTTATCGGAAGGACTAGAGGTCTAAACTATGGCTACACCTTC
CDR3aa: CASLFIGRTRGLNYGYTF

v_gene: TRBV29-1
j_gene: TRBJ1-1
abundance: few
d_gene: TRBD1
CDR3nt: TGCAGCGTGAACAGGGGTTACCCTGAAGCTTTCTTT
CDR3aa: CSVNRGYPEAFF

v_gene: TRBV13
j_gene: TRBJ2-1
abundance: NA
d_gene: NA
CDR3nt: TGTGCCAGCAGCCGACGGGACTTTAATGAGCAGTTCTTC
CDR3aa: CASSRRDFNEQFF

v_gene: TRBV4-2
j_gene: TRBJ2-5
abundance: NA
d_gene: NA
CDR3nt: TGTGCCAGCAGCCAGAGGTCTAGCGAAGAGACCCAGTACTTC
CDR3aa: CASSQRSSEETQYF

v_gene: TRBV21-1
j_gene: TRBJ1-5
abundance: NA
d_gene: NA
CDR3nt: TGTGCCAGCAGCACCGACAGGAGAAATCAGCCCCAGCATTTT
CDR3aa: CASSTDRRNQPQHF

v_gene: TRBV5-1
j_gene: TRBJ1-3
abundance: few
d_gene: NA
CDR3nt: TGCGCCAGTGCCTCGAGCTCTGGAAACACCATATATTTT
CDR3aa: CASASSSGNTIYF

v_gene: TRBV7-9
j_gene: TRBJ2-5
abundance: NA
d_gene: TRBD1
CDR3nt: TGTGCCAGCAGCCCACAGGGGATGTGGGAGACCCAGTACTTC
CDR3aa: CASSPQGMWETQYF

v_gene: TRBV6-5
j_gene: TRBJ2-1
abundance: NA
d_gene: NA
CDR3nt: TGTGCCAGCAGTTACGGTCTAGCGACAGAGCAGTTCTTC
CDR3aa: CASSYGLATEQFF

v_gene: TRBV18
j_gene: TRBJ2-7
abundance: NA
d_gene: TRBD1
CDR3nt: TGTGCCAGCTCACTCGGGACAGGGGTCTACGAGCAGTACTTC
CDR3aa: CASSLGTGVYEQYF